One and the same sample provided the 10 T cell receptor beta chains below, sequenced in a study of beta chain features in type 1 diabetes. Every isolated RNA sample was fully reverse transcribed, so sequencing captured expressed TCRB transcripts. Sequencing used immunoSEQ multiplex PCR; TCRdb keeps in-frame clones, though not all of them. The table records 130,000 to 150,000 clones, roughly 48% of them present only once. The sample was Tregs from blood. All receptors derive from a man between 18 and 35 years old in good health.

A single count supports this clone. V is TRBV23-1 and J is TRBJ2-5; 10 bases match TRBD2. The J call may be mistaken, given a closer DNA end match to TRBJ2-7. TRBV23-1 is an ORF; its function is uncertain. This CDR3 is 15 amino acids long. The DNA of the CDR3 is TGCGCCAGCAGCGTACTAGCGGGGCCTTCCTACGAGCAGTACTTC. Amino acids: CASSVLAGPSYEQYF.

This chain links TRBV28 with TRBJ1-1, with D possibly being TRBD1 (6 bases). CDR1 and CDR2 from the germline V gene are MDHEN and SYDVKM. This CDR3 spans 13 amino acids. Trimming left V 6 bases short and J 4 bases short, with 12 bases between. Here the CDR3 DNA reads TGTGCCAGCAGGGACAGACTTCCCACTGAAGCTTTCTTT. It codes for CASRDRLPTEAFF.

This chain connects TRBV2 to TRBJ2-7, with D tentatively TRBD2 (5 bases). The V end lost 3 bases, the J end lost 3 bases, and 9 bases lay between the germline ends. Per germline, CDR1 SNHLY and CDR2 FYNNEI. This CDR3 contains 13 residues. The CDR3 is CASSEDSNYEQYF. The CDR3 DNA follows: TGTGCCAGCAGTGAGGACTCTAACTACGAGCAGTACTTC.

This sequence joins TRBV10-2 and TRBJ1-6, with D hard to call. V was cut by 7 bases and J by 14 bases, with 21 bases left in between. This CDR3 has 14 residues. The germline CDR1 and CDR2 sequences are WSHSY and SAAADI. This chain's CDR3 is CASTLETEVEALHF. The DNA for the CDR3 is TGCGCCAGCACTCTCGAGACCGAGGTAGAGGCCCTCCACTTT.

This chain joins TRBV7-2 and TRBJ2-3; possibly TRBD1 for D (5 bases). This CDR3 region has 17 residues. Trimming took 2 bases from V and 1 from J, leaving 16 bases between them. Germline values: CDR1 SGHTA, CDR2 FQGNSA. In DNA, the CDR3 is TGTGCCAGCAGCTTAAACCCCGGCAGGGTGGGCACAGATACGCAGTATTTT. This codes for CASSLNPGRVGTDTQYF.

The gene calls are TRBV16 and TRBJ2-7, with 14 bases identical to TRBD2. Germline CDR1 is KGHSY and CDR2 is FQNENV. This CDR3 contains 17 residues. Germline trimming cut 5 bases from V and 6 bases from J; bases unmatched to any gene: 12. CDR3 in amino acids: CASSTRLAGGVAVEQYF. The CDR3 DNA reads TGTGCCAGCAGCACAAGACTAGCGGGAGGGGTGGCGGTCGAGCAGTACTTC. Complete variable domain (other parts from reference TRBV16 and TRBJ2-7): GEEVAQTPKHLVRGEGQKAKLYCAPIKGHSYVFWYQQVLKNEFKFLISFQNENVFDETGMPKERFSAKCLPNSPCSLEIQATKLEDSAVYFCASSTRLAGGVAVEQYFGPGTRLTVT.

CDR3 loop: CASKTGGTNNEQFF. CDR3 coding DNA: TGTGCCAGCAAAACAGGGGGGACTAACAATGAGCAGTTCTTC. The rearrangement joins TRBV6-8 to TRBJ2-1; D may be TRBD1 (8 bases). V lost 7 bases, J lost 5 bases, and 15 bases lay in between. CDR1 and CDR2 from the germline V gene are MNHGY and SAAAGT. This CDR3 contains 14 residues.

This clone was picked up one time. The chain employs TRBV30 and TRBJ1-5, with D perhaps matching TRBD1 (5 bases). CDR1 is GTSNPN, CDR2 SVGIG, per germline (reference sequence). This CDR3 contains 13 residues. V dropped 7 bases and J dropped 2 bases, with 12 bases sitting between them. DNA of the CDR3: TGTGCCTATGAGGGAGGGGGCAATCAGCCCCAGCATTTT. Protein: CAYEGGGNQPQHF.

This clone was observed a handful of times. The V and J genes are TRBV19 and TRBJ2-2; 7 bases align to TRBD2. The germline V gene encodes CDR1 LNHDA and CDR2 SQIVND (reference sequence). The V gene end was trimmed by 5 bases and the J gene end by 1 base; junction bases not matched to a gene: 4. The length of the CDR3 is 15 residues. The CDR3 region is CASSPGLGNTGELFF. The DNA of the CDR3 is TGTGCCAGTAGTCCCGGACTAGGGAACACCGGGGAGCTGTTTTTT.

The gene calls are TRBV19 and TRBJ2-7; TRBD1 is a possible D gene (6 bases). Germline V gene data show CDR1 as LNHDA and CDR2 as SQIVND (reference sequence). Trimming cost V 2 bases and J 3 bases, with 14 bases left between them. This CDR3 is 15 amino acids long. Here the CDR3 reads CASSISGQTHYEQYF. CDR3 DNA: TGTGCCAGTAGTATATCCGGACAGACCCACTACGAGCAGTACTTC. The whole variable domain, filled in from reference TRBV19 and TRBJ2-7, reads DGGITQSPKYLFRKEGQNVTLSCEQNLNHDAMYWYRQDPGQGLRLIYYSQIVNDFQKGDIAEGYSVSREKKESFPLTVTSAQKNPTAFYLCASSISGQTHYEQYFGPGTRLTVT.